This TCR delta chain was identified during a study of gamma-delta T cells after stem cell transplantation. The CDR3 sequence is 16 residues long. V lost 2 bases to trimming and J lost 5 bases; unmatched junction nucleotides: 13. CDR1 GEAIGNYY and CDR2 EKD come from the germline V gene. This clone is termed medium-sized. TCRdb re-called the RT-PCR reads with CATT. The sample carries more than 2,000 delta-chain clones, around 6% recorded once. This TCR was sampled from a human donor. It is not recorded whose cells these are; they may come from a transplant donor. The sequenced sample was gamma-delta T cells. The rearrangement links TRDV2 to TRDJ1; 7 bases line up with TRDD3. The CDR3 DNA reads TGTGCCTGTGACAGGCTGGGGGCCGCACCTACTGATAAACTCATCTTT. Translation: CACDRLGAAPTDKLIF.